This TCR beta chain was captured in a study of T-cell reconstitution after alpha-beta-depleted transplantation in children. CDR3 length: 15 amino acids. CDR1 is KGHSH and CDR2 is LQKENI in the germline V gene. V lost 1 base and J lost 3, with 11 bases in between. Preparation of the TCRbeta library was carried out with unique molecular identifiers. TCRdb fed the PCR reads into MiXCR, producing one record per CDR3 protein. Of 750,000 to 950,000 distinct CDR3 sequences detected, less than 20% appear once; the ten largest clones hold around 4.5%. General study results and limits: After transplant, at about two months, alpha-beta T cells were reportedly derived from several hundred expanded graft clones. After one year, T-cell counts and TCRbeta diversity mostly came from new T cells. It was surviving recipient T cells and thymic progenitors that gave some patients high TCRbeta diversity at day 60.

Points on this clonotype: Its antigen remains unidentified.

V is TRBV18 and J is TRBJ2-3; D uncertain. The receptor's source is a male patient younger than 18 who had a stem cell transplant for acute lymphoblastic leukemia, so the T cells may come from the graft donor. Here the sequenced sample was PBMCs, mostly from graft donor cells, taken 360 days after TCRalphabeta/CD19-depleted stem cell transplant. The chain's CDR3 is CASSPLPARTDTQYF. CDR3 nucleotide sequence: TGTGCCAGCTCACCACTGCCAGCGAGGACAGATACGCAGTATTTT.